This is a list of T cell receptor beta chains from one sample in a study of blood T cell repertoires in COVID-19. Assay used: immunoSEQ multiplex PCR; TCRdb lists only in-frame clones, some missing. This sample yields about 350,000 clones, of which about 87% are seen a single time; just under 6.5% belongs to the top ten. The sample taken for sequencing was peripheral blood. Receptors were obtained from a woman aged 45-59 years with COVID-19, enrolled during active disease. Each CDR3 is given with its conserved first and last residue.

j_call,v_call,cdr3_aa
TRBJ2-1,TRBV6-1,CASSELTGGRNEQFF
TRBJ1-1,TRBV2,CASRMSMNTEAFF
TRBJ2-1,TRBV21-1,CASSKGSARAGRSYNEQFF
TRBJ1-5,TRBV7-8,CASSLDLGQPQHF
TRBJ1-2,TRBV5-1,CASSSETGGFIGYTF
TRBJ1-2,TRBV5-8,CASTWRSGGYGYTF
TRBJ1-6,TRBV5-4,CASSLATREALHF
TRBJ2-1,TRBV15,CATSPAPGVEQFF
TRBJ2-7,TRBV6-1,CASSDPGASYEQYF
TRBJ2-7,TRBV27,CASSQTGLAGVEQYF
TRBJ1-5,TRBV5-8,CASSFGSPRKGNQPQHF
TRBJ2-3,TRBV5-6,CASSSPRTSITDTQYF
TRBJ2-5,TRBV7-2,CASSLGGLAGAETQYF
TRBJ2-5,TRBV7-9,CASSLLGGAGETQYF
TRBJ2-3,TRBV5-5,CASSSRPGVGTDTQYF
TRBJ2-1,TRBV6-4,CASSEGKIAGISNEQFF
TRBJ2-7,TRBV15,CATSRGLSPTYEQYF
TRBJ2-3,TRBV19,CASSFSGSTDTQYF
TRBJ1-4,TRBV30,CARSSPLDRGKKLFF
TRBJ2-1,TRBV5-1,CASSLTPFGNEQFF
TRBJ2-2,TRBV6-6,CASRRAGANTGELFF
TRBJ2-3,TRBV7-2,CASSPGTRALDTQYF
TRBJ2-7,TRBV12-5,CASGLAVGGPESHEQYF